This is a list of T cell receptor beta chains from one sample in a study of T-cell reconstitution after alpha-beta-depleted transplantation in children. One entry per CDR3 protein results from TCRdb running MiXCR on the PCR reads. Here the sample spans a few hundred thousand distinct CDR3 sequences, around 20% being singletons. Sample: PBMCs from the stem cell graft donor, taken from the stem cell graft. The receptors derive from a human donor who donated a stem cell graft to a child with acute lymphoblastic leukemia. Both conserved end residues are part of each CDR3. The D gene is left open where the match is weak. A clone size is listed for some rows: how often the clone was seen (once, few, many), or a class if it is expanded.

cdr3_aa cdr3_nt j_call v_call d_call clone_size
CASRSRQGQETQYF TGTGCCAGCCGTTCTAGACAGGGCCAAGAGACCCAGTACTTC TRBJ2-5 TRBV6-2/TRBV6-3 TRBD1 few
CASSSREGAYEQYF TGTGCCAGCAGTTCCCGGGAGGGGGCCTACGAGCAGTACTTC TRBJ2-7 TRBV6-5 TRBD2 few
CASSLGIGTGDGYTF TGTGCCAGCAGCTTAGGAATTGGGACAGGGGACGGCTACACCTTC TRBJ1-2 TRBV7-9 TRBD1 -
CASSLSGRGSEAFF TGTGCCAGCAGTTTATCGGGGCGAGGTAGTGAAGCTTTCTTT TRBJ1-1 TRBV27 - -
CASSQDLSASAYNEQFF TGTGCCAGCAGCCAAGATTTAAGCGCTTCAGCCTACAATGAGCAGTTCTTC TRBJ2-1 TRBV3-1 - -
CASSEARRVTDTQYF TGTGCCAGCAGTGAAGCGCGGCGGGTCACAGATACGCAGTATTTT TRBJ2-3 TRBV6-1 - few
CASSEYKGSTDTQYF TGTGCCAGCAGTGAATACAAAGGTAGCACAGATACGCAGTATTTT TRBJ2-3 TRBV25-1 - -
CASSRIGLSEPQHF TGTGCCAGCAGTCGAATCGGGTTATCCGAACCCCAGCATTTT TRBJ1-5 TRBV6-2/TRBV6-3 - few
CATSGTRRTDTQYF TGTGCCACCAGTGGAACTAGAAGAACAGATACGCAGTATTTT TRBJ2-3 TRBV24-1 - few
CASSSRLAGEWEQYF TGTGCCAGCAGCTCTCGACTAGCGGGAGAGTGGGAGCAGTACTTC TRBJ2-7 TRBV11-2 TRBD2 -
CASSEAGDTGELFF TGTGCCAGCAGTGAAGCGGGAGACACCGGGGAGCTGTTTTTT TRBJ2-2 TRBV6-1 - many
CASYSGSRGETQYF TGTGCCAGCTATAGCGGGAGCAGAGGAGAGACCCAGTACTTC TRBJ2-5 TRBV6-2/TRBV6-3 TRBD2 few
CASSWGQGLEEQYF TGTGCCAGCAGTTGGGGACAGGGGTTGGAGGAGCAGTACTTC TRBJ2-7 TRBV12-3/TRBV12-4 TRBD1 -
CASSWVGGANQPQHF TGTGCCAGCAGTTGGGTGGGGGGGGCAAACCAGCCCCAGCATTTT TRBJ1-5 TRBV6-2/TRBV6-3 - -
CASSSDLPPTGELFF TGTGCCAGCAGCTCGGACCTACCACCCACCGGGGAGCTGTTTTTT TRBJ2-2 TRBV14 - -
CASRGVLNTEAFF TGTGCCAGCAGAGGGGTCTTGAACACTGAAGCTTTCTTT TRBJ1-1 TRBV28 - -
CASSFAGGVEETQYF TGCGCCAGCAGCTTTGCGGGAGGGGTAGAGGAGACCCAGTACTTC TRBJ2-5 TRBV5-1 TRBD2 -
CASSLRAQSYEQYF TGTGCCAGCAGTTTACGGGCCCAGAGCTACGAGCAGTACTTC TRBJ2-7 TRBV12-3/TRBV12-4 - few
CASSLSGTDLPGNEQFF TGTGCCAGCAGCCTTTCTGGGACAGACTTACCTGGCAATGAGCAGTTCTTC TRBJ2-1 TRBV9 TRBD1 -
CSRSGGTSVYSEQFF TGCAGTCGATCCGGTGGGACTAGCGTATATAGTGAGCAGTTCTTC TRBJ2-1 TRBV20-1 TRBD2 -
CASSVDVTLGDTQYF TGTGCCAGCAGCGTAGACGTCACCCTGGGTGATACGCAGTATTTT TRBJ2-3 TRBV9 - -
CASGPMNTEAFF TGTGCCAGCGGTCCCATGAACACTGAAGCTTTCTTT TRBJ1-1 TRBV6-6 - many
CSVEEWAGGVAGGALETQYF TGCAGCGTTGAAGAATGGGCTGGAGGGGTGGCGGGAGGTGCCCTGGAGACCCAGTACTTC TRBJ2-5 TRBV29-1 TRBD2 -
CASSTKVENTGELFF TGTGCCAGCAGTACTAAGGTGGAAAACACCGGGGAGCTGTTTTTT TRBJ2-2 TRBV6-5 - few
CSARVEANRNTEAFF TGCAGTGCTAGAGTAGAGGCTAACAGGAACACTGAAGCTTTCTTT TRBJ1-1 TRBV20-1 - -
CASSIDLSERAGELFF TGTGCCAGTAGTATAGATCTAAGCGAGCGGGCCGGGGAGCTGTTTTTT TRBJ2-2 TRBV19 - few
CASIYWDGGEIEQYF TGTGCCAGCATTTATTGGGACGGCGGCGAGATTGAGCAGTACTTC TRBJ2-7 TRBV12-3/TRBV12-4 - -
CASSDSGTENSPLHF TGTGCCAGCAGTGACTCGGGGACAGAGAATTCACCCCTCCACTTT TRBJ1-6 TRBV6-4 TRBD1 -